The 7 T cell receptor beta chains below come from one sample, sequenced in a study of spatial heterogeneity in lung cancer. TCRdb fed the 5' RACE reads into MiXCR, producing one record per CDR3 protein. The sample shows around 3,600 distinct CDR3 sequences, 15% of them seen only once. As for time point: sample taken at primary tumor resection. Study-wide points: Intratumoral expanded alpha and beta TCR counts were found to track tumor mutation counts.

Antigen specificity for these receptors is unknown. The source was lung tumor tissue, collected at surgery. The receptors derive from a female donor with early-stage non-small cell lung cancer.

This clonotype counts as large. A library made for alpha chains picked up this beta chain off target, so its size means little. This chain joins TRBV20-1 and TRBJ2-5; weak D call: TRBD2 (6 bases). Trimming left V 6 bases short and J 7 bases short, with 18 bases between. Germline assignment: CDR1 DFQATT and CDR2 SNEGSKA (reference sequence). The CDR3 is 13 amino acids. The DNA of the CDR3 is TGCAGTGCGATCCCCGGCGGGGTCAGGACCCAGTACTTC. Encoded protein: CSAIPGGVRTQYF.

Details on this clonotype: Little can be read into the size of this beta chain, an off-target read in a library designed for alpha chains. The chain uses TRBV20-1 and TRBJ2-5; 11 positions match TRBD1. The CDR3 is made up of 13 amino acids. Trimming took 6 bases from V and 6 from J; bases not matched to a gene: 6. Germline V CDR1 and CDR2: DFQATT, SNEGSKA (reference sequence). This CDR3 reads CSALGQGDQTQYF. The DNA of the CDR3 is TGCAGTGCCCTGGGACAGGGGGACCAGACCCAGTACTTC.

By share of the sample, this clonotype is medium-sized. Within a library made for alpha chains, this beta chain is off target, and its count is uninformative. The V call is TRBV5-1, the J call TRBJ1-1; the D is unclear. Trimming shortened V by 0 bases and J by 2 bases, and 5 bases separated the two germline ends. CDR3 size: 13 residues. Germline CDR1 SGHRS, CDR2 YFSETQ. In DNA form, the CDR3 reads TGCGCCAGCAGCTTGGGAAGCAACACTGAAGCTTTCTTT. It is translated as CASSLGSNTEAFF. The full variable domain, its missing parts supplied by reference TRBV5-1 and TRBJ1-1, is KAGVTQTPRYLIKTRGQQVTLSCSPISGHRSVSWYQQTPGQGLQFLFEYFSETQRNKGNFPGRFSGRQFSNSRSEMNVSTLELGDSALYLCASSLGSNTEAFFGQGTRLTVV.

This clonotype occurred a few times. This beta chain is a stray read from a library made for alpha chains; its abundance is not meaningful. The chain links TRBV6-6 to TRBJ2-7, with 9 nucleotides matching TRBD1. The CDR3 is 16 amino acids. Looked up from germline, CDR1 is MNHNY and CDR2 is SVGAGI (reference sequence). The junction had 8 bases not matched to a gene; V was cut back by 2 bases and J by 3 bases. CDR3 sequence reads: CASSYPLGQGNYEQYF. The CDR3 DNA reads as TGTGCCAGCAGTTACCCCTTGGGACAGGGAAACTACGAGCAGTACTTC.

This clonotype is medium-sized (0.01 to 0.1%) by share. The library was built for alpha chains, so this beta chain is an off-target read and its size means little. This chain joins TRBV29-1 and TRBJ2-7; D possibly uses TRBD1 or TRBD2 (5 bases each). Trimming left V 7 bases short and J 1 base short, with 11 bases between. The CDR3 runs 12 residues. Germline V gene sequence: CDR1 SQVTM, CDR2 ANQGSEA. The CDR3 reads CSAEGLSYEQYF. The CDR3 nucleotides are TGCAGCGCCGAGGGGTTGTCCTACGAGCAGTACTTC.

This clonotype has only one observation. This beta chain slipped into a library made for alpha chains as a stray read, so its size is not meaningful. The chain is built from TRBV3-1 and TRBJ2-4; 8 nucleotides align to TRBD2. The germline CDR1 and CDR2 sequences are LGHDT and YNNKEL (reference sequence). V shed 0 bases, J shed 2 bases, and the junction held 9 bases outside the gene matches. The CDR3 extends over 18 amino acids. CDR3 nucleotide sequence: TGTGCCAGCAGCCAAGATCTGGGTAGCGGGGCTACCAAAAACATTCAGTACTTC. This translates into CASSQDLGSGATKNIQYF.

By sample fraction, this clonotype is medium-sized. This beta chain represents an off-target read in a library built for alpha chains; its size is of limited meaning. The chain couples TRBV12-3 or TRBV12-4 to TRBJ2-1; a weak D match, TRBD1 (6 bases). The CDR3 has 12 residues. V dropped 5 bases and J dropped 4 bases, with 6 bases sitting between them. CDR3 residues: CASSGQYNEQFF. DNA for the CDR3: TGTGCCAGCAGTGGACAGTACAATGAGCAGTTCTTC.